The present T cell receptor beta chain was sequenced within a study of T-cell memory formation after mild COVID-19. From 5'RACE with constant-segment primers came TCR alpha and TCR beta cDNA libraries that carried sample barcodes and UMIs. TCRdb analysed the 5' RACE reads with MiXCR anew, one entry per CDR3 protein. The data show hundreds of thousands of distinct CDR3 sequences, approximately 14% seen once. This clonotype has only a few counts. The receptor's source is a man aged 18 to 30 who had mild COVID-19 (a few samples of this study predate the infection). Cell type and time point are not known. The sample taken for sequencing was PBMCs or a T cell subset sorted from them (not recorded which).

The CDR3 reads CAAWEGFSYNEQFF. CDR3 DNA sequence: TGTGCCGCGTGGGAAGGGTTCTCCTACAATGAGCAGTTCTTC. This chain uses TRBV10-3 with TRBJ2-1; D is uncertain. Germline V gives CDR1 ENHRY, CDR2 SYGVKD. This CDR3 is built from 14 residues. V was cut by 11 bases and J by 0 bases, with 14 bases left in between.